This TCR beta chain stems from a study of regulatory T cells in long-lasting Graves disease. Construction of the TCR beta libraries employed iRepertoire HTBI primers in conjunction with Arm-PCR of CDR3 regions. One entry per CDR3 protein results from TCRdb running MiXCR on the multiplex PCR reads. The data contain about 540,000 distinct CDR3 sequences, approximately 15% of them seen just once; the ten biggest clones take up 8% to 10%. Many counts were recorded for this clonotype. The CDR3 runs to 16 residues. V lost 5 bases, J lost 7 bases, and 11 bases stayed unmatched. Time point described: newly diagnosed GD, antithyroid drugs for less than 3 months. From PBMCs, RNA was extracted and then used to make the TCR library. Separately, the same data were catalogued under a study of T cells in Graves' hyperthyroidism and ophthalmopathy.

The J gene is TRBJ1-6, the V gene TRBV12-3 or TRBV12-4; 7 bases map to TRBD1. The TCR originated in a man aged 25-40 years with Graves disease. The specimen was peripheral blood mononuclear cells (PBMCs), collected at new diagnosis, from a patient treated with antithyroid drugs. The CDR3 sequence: CASSDVGGRKNSPLHF. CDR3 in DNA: TGTGCCAGCAGTGATGTAGGGGGCCGAAAGAATTCACCCCTCCACTTT.